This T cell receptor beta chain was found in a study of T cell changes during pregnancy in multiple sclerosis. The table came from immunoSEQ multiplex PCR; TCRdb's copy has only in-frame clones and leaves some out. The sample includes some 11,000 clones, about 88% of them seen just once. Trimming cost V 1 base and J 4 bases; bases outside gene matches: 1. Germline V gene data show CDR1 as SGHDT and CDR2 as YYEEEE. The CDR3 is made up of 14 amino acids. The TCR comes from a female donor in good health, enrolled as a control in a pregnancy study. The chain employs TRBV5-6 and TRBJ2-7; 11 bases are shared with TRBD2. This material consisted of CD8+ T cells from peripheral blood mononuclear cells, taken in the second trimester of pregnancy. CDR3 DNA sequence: TGTGCCAGCAGCTTGACTAGCGGGAGATACGAGCAGTACTTC. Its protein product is CASSLTSGRYEQYF. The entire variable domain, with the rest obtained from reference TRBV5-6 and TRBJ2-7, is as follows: DAGVTQSPTHLIKTRGQQVTLRCSPKSGHDTVSWYQQALGQGPQFIFQYYEEEERQRGNFPDRFSGHQFPNYSSELNVNALLLGDSALYLCASSLTSGRYEQYFGPGTRLTVT.